The TCR beta chain under discussion was sequenced for a study of cytomegalovirus exposure and HLA in healthy donors. Clones were read by immunoSEQ multiplex PCR, and TCRdb kept only the in-frame ones, dropping some. The sample includes under 400,000 clones, 86% of them seen just once. Losses at the gene ends were 0 bases for V and 0 bases for J; bases not matched to a gene: 8. This CDR3 is 17 amino acids long. Germline values: CDR1 SGDLS, CDR2 YYNGEE. V is TRBV9 and J is TRBJ1-1, with 7 bases aligning to TRBD1. This receptor was taken from a woman between 18 and 29 years old in good health and CMV-seronegative. Sequenced material: PBMCs. The CDR3 bases are TGTGCCAGCAGCGTAGGGGTAGGGGGCTGGCTGAACACTGAAGCTTTCTTT. Amino acids: CASSVGVGGWLNTEAFF.